The clone carrying this TCR beta chain was counted at least ten times. Its antigen is currently unknown. Looked up from germline, CDR1 is KGHDR and CDR2 is SFDVKD. This CDR3 comprises 17 residues. J was trimmed by 9 bases and V by 3 bases; bases with no gene match: 14. Arm-PCR of CDR3 regions with iRepertoire HTBI primers generated TCR beta libraries. TCRdb re-derived calls from the multiplex PCR reads in MiXCR, one entry per CDR3 protein. In the table there are some 470,000 distinct CDR3 sequences, 20% to 25% of which are singletons. These data belong to a study of regulatory T cells in long-lasting Graves disease. Study-wide results and caveats: Favoring TRBV28, TRBJ1-2 and TRBJ2-5 was a feature seen in persistent disease.

Time point described: persistent/refractory GD, antithyroid drugs over 5 years with positive TRAb. Extracted RNA from PBMCs served as the source of the TCR library. Material: peripheral blood mononuclear cells (PBMCs), obtained when the disease was refractory, from a patient treated with antithyroid drugs. The sequence was collected from a female donor with Graves disease. V gene TRBV24-1 combines with J gene TRBJ2-4; TRBD1 aligns across 9 bases. The CDR3 region has the DNA TGTGCCACCAGTGATAGCCGGGACAGGGTTTTTGGCAGCATTCAGTACTTC. Protein product: CATSDSRDRVFGSIQYF.